The 10 T cell receptor beta chains below all came from one sample that was sequenced in a study of regulatory T cells in long-lasting Graves disease. Sample time point: newly diagnosed GD, antithyroid drugs for less than 3 months. The TCR library used RNA extracted from PBMCs. To make TCR beta libraries, researchers used iRepertoire HTBI primers and Arm-PCR of CDR3 regions. TCRdb ran MiXCR on the multiplex PCR reads and lists one entry per CDR3 protein. The repertoire holds 450,000 to 700,000 distinct CDR3 sequences, with approximately 15% as singletons. These data also formed part of another study, on T cells in Graves' hyperthyroidism and ophthalmopathy.

The specimen comprised peripheral blood mononuclear cells (PBMCs), sampled at new diagnosis, from a patient treated with antithyroid drugs. Receptors were obtained from a man between 25 and 39 years old with Graves disease.

The V call is TRBV5-1, the J call TRBJ1-6; D not resolved. This CDR3 region has 14 residues. Germline V lookup: CDR1 SGHRS, CDR2 YFSETQ. V gave up 0 bases and J gave up 7 bases, with 8 bases separating them. The CDR3 sequence is CASSLDWPNSPLHF. The CDR3 nucleotides are TGCGCCAGCAGCTTGGACTGGCCGAATTCACCCCTCCACTTT.

The J gene is TRBJ2-4, the V gene TRBV6-1; possibly TRBD1 for D (5 bases). The CDR3 is 16 amino acids. Germline-derived CDR1 and CDR2 are MNHNS and SASEGT. V lost 0 bases and J 8 bases, leaving 17 bases between the germline ends. For the CDR3, the DNA is TGTGCCAGCAGTGAAGCACCCCCAGCTCAAGGGGACATTCAGTACTTC. Translation: CASSEAPPAQGDIQYF.

The chain carries TRBV4-2 and TRBJ2-7, with 10 bases that match TRBD2. The CDR3 sequence is 16 residues long. V lost 4 bases to trimming and J lost 0 bases; unmatched junction nucleotides: 6. The germline V gene encodes CDR1 LGHNA and CDR2 YNFKEQ. In DNA, the CDR3 is TGTGCCAGCAGCCCAATTAGCGGGAGGAGCTCCTACGAGCAGTACTTC. Protein: CASSPISGRSSYEQYF.

The chain is built from TRBV10-3 and TRBJ2-3, with TRBD1 identical over 8 bases. The J segment lost 6 bases and the V segment lost 0 bases, leaving 5 bases of the junction unmatched. Germline CDR1 and CDR2: ENHRY and SYGVKD. The CDR3 consists of 15 residues. The CDR3 spells CAISESGQVVDTQYF. The CDR3 DNA reads TGTGCCATCAGTGAGTCGGGACAGGTGGTTGATACGCAGTATTTT.

This clonotype was observed many times. J is TRBJ2-7 and V is TRBV20-1; D unresolved. V was trimmed by 3 bases and J by 7 bases, leaving 19 bases between them. The CDR3 spans 14 residues. Germline-derived CDR1 and CDR2 are DFQATT and SNEGSKA (reference sequence). CDR3 in amino acids: CSARDPVVLREQYF. In DNA, the CDR3 is TGCAGTGCTAGGGACCCCGTCGTACTACGGGAGCAGTACTTC.

This clonotype appeared many times. This rearrangement joins TRBV6-1 to TRBJ1-1; D remains unclear. CDR1 and CDR2 (germline): MNHNS, SASEGT. CDR3 length: 14 amino acids. V was pared by 1 base and J by 2 bases, with 8 bases between. In DNA form, the CDR3 reads TGTGCCAGCAGTGAAGAGATTGTAAACACTGAAGCTTTCTTT. It specifies CASSEEIVNTEAFF.

This clonotype was seen ten or more times. The J gene is TRBJ2-3, the V gene TRBV12-3 or TRBV12-4, with 9 positions matching TRBD2. The CDR3 is made up of 16 amino acids. V shed 5 bases, J shed 2 bases, and the junction held 8 bases outside the gene matches. This CDR3 reads CASSLIAGASTDTQYF. The CDR3 nucleotides are TGTGCCAGCAGTCTAATAGCGGGAGCATCCACAGATACGCAGTATTTT.

This clonotype was counted many times. The chain couples TRBV6-4 to TRBJ2-3, with 7 nucleotides matching TRBD1. This CDR3 is built from 15 residues. V trimming: 0 bases; J trimming: 1 base; junction bases outside the gene matches: 1. The germline V gene encodes CDR1 MRHNA and CDR2 SNTAGT. The CDR3 here is CASSDSGQGTDTQYF. The CDR3 DNA reads as TGTGCCAGCAGTGACTCAGGACAGGGCACAGATACGCAGTATTTT.

This chain joins TRBV14 and TRBJ2-7; D may be TRBD1 (6 bases). The CDR3 totals 11 residues. Germline V gene data show CDR1 as SGHDN and CDR2 as FVKESK. Trimming took off 5 bases at V and 6 bases at J, with 8 bases between the two ends. The CDR3 DNA sequence: TGTGCCAGCAGCAAGGACAGCGAGCAGTACTTC. Translation gives CASSKDSEQYF.

About this clonotype itself: Being one base from a much bigger clone, this may be a read error. The rearrangement joins TRBV6-4 to TRBJ1-3, with D possibly matching TRBD1 (5 bases). The V end was cut by 5 bases, the J end by 3 bases, with 14 bases between. The CDR3 consists of 15 residues. The germline V gene encodes CDR1 MRHNA and CDR2 SNTAGT. The CDR3 nucleotides are TGTGCCAGCAGTACCAAAGACAGCTTTGGAAACACCATATATTTT. It codes for CASSTKDSFGNTIYF.